Below, 31 T cell receptor beta chains from the same sample are listed, as sequenced in a study of OX40 agonist ivuxolimab in advanced cancers. Clones were sequenced by immunoSEQ multiplex PCR, and TCRdb holds only the in-frame ones, with some missing. Of over 55,000 clones in the sample, approximately 82% were seen once. Sequenced material: CD4+ or CD8+ T cells sorted from blood, taken in a trial of the OX40 agonist ivuxolimab. The receptors stem from an adult with an advanced solid tumor such as melanoma, head and neck, liver or kidney cancer.

This clone was seen a handful of times. The chain is built from TRBV5-1 and TRBJ2-7, with a weak D call TRBD1 (6 bases). Germline V gene lookup returns CDR1 SGHRS and CDR2 YFSETQ. Deletions cut 3 bases from V and 3 bases from J, with 16 bases between. There are 15 residues in the CDR3. As DNA, the CDR3 is TGCGCCAGCAGCTATCAGACAGGCGGATACTACGAGCAGTACTTC. It encodes CASSYQTGGYYEQYF.

This clone showed up just once. The chain joins TRBV29-1 to TRBJ2-5, with D uncertain. CDR3 length: 11 amino acids. Germline CDR1 reads SQVTM; CDR2 reads ANQGSEA. Trimming left V 6 bases short and J 5 bases short, with 10 bases between. CDR3 loop: CSVATVETQYF. The CDR3 bases are TGCAGCGTCGCTACGGTCGAGACCCAGTACTTC.

This clone appeared a single time. The rearrangement links TRBV7-2 to TRBJ2-1, with D unresolved. The ends were cut back, 5 bases at V and 10 bases at J, with 6 bases in the middle. CDR3 length: 10 amino acids. Germline V gene data show CDR1 as SGHTA and CDR2 as FQGNSA. The CDR3 protein is CASSLVEQFF. CDR3 nucleotide sequence: TGTGCCAGCAGCCTCGTAGAGCAGTTCTTC.

V usage is TRBV2 and J usage is TRBJ1-5; D gene unclear. CDR1 and CDR2 (germline): SNHLY, FYNNEI. V gave up 3 bases and J gave up 4 bases, with 7 bases separating them. This CDR3 is 13 amino acids long. The CDR3 spells CASSDTGNQPQHF. For the CDR3, the DNA is TGTGCCAGCAGTGATACGGGGAATCAGCCCCAGCATTTT.

The chain has TRBV7-8 and TRBJ2-2, with D possibly TRBD1 on 5 matching bases. V gave up 3 bases and J gave up 3 bases, with 14 bases separating them. The CDR3 runs 16 residues. CDR1 is SGHVS, CDR2 FQNEAQ, per germline. CDR3 residues: CASSFRLQGYTGELFF. As DNA, the CDR3 is TGTGCCAGCAGCTTTAGATTGCAGGGTTACACCGGGGAGCTGTTTTTT.

This chain connects TRBV2 to TRBJ2-1; 7 positions agree with TRBD1. The CDR3 totals 15 residues. Germline-derived CDR1 and CDR2 are SNHLY and FYNNEI. J lost 5 bases, V lost 6 bases, and 10 bases had no gene match. CDR3 sequence reads: CASSPVRTGNNEQFF. Written as DNA, the CDR3 is TGTGCCAGCAGCCCTGTACGGACAGGCAACAATGAGCAGTTCTTC.

The CDR3 reads CASSLGRAAEKLFF. The CDR3 DNA is TGTGCCAGCAGCTTGGGCAGGGCGGCTGAAAAACTGTTTTTT. The genes are TRBV5-6 and TRBJ1-4; tentatively, D is TRBD1 (5 bases). Trimming stripped 0 bases from V and 7 bases from J, with 10 bases between. The CDR3 runs to 14 residues. Germline V gene lookup returns CDR1 SGHDT and CDR2 YYEEEE.

The chain is built from TRBV2 and TRBJ2-7; no clear D. The CDR3 consists of 14 residues. Per germline, CDR1 SNHLY and CDR2 FYNNEI. V was shortened by 6 bases and J by 6 bases, with 18 bases between the two germline ends. The DNA of the CDR3 is TGTGCCAGCAGAGGAACCCCCGGCTCTTTCGAGCAGTACTTC. It codes for CASRGTPGSFEQYF.

This rearrangement joins TRBV5-1 to TRBJ2-1; TRBD1 is a possible D gene (5 bases). Looked up from germline, CDR1 is SGHRS and CDR2 is YFSETQ. The CDR3 contains 15 residues. V was trimmed by 3 bases and J by 0 bases, leaving 10 bases between them. The CDR3 is CASSSTASSYNEQFF. Here the CDR3 DNA reads TGCGCCAGCAGCTCGACAGCCAGCTCCTACAATGAGCAGTTCTTC.

This sequence joins TRBV9 and TRBJ2-1; 9 bases fit TRBD1. The CDR3 is made up of 16 amino acids. V gave up 2 bases and J gave up 10 bases; unmatched junction bases: 13. Germline V gene sequence: CDR1 SGDLS, CDR2 YYNGEE. The CDR3 sequence: CASSVQTGGAEVEQFF. CDR3 nucleotide sequence: TGTGCCAGCAGCGTTCAAACAGGGGGCGCGGAGGTCGAGCAGTTCTTC.

As DNA, the CDR3 is TGTGCCAGCAGTTTTCAATTCGGGGAGCTGTTTTTT. Amino acids: CASSFQFGELFF. The chain is built from TRBV27 and TRBJ2-2, with D hard to call. V was shortened by 3 bases and J by 7 bases, with 6 bases between the two germline ends. The CDR3 spans 12 residues. CDR1 is MNHEY, CDR2 SMNVEV, per germline (reference sequence).

The chain uses TRBV6-6 and TRBJ1-1; the D is unclear. Germline V gene data show CDR1 as MNHNY and CDR2 as SVGAGI (reference sequence). The CDR3 is 11 amino acids. V was clipped by 8 bases and J by 7 bases, with 11 bases between them. Written as DNA, the CDR3 is TGTGCCAGCTGTGGTATCGGTGAAGCTTTCTTT. Translated, it gives CASCGIGEAFF.

In this sample, this clone turned up once. The chain combines TRBV7-2 with TRBJ2-5; D might be TRBD1 or TRBD2, each matching 5 bases. With 5 bases removed from V and 5 bases from J, the gap between germline ends came to 15 bases. The CDR3 runs 14 residues. Looked up from germline, CDR1 is SGHTA and CDR2 is FQGNSA. CDR3 bases: TGTGCCAGCAGCGCCCGGTTCGAGGGGGAGACCCAGTACTTC. Translating gives CASSARFEGETQYF. Full variable domain (rest looked up from reference TRBV7-2 and TRBJ2-5): GAGVSQSPSNKVTEKGKDVELRCDPISGHTALYWYRQSLGQGLEFLIYFQGNSAPDKSGLPSDRFSAERTGGSVSTLTIQRTQQEDSAVYLCASSARFEGETQYFGPGTRLLVL.

This clone was seen a single time. The chain couples TRBV6-5 to TRBJ1-1, with D unclear. The V gene lost 4 bases and the J gene lost 0 bases, with 9 bases spanning the gap. This CDR3 comprises 14 residues. The V gene's germline CDR1 is MNHEY and CDR2 SVGAGI. CDR3 protein: CASSFERLNTEAFF. The DNA for the CDR3 is TGTGCCAGCAGTTTTGAGCGATTGAACACTGAAGCTTTCTTT.

This chain uses TRBV28 with TRBJ1-2; D remains ambiguous. Trimming removed 2 bases from V and 0 bases from J, with 10 bases in between. Germline CDR1 and CDR2: MDHEN and SYDVKM. The CDR3 is 15 residues long. DNA for the CDR3: TGTGCCAGCAGTTTAATTGGGGTAACTAACTATGGCTACACCTTC. This gives the protein CASSLIGVTNYGYTF.

This chain joins TRBV19 and TRBJ2-2; 8 positions match TRBD1. V trimming: 6 bases; J trimming: 11 bases; junction bases outside the gene matches: 17. CDR3 length: 16 residues. Germline CDR1 and CDR2: LNHDA and SQIVND (reference sequence). For the CDR3, the DNA is TGTGCCAGTAGCACCATCCAATTACAGGGGGGTAGAGAGCTGTTTTTT. This translates into CASSTIQLQGGRELFF.

The chain uses TRBV4-2 and TRBJ2-5; 10 bases agree with TRBD2. Germline V gene lookup returns CDR1 LGHNA and CDR2 YNFKEQ. CDR3 length: 19 amino acids. J lost 2 bases, V lost 1 base, and 13 bases had no gene match. CDR3 sequence reads: CASSQAPTRTSGAQETQYF. As DNA, the CDR3 is TGTGCCAGCAGCCAAGCCCCGACTCGTACTAGCGGGGCTCAAGAGACCCAGTACTTC.

In this sample, this clone turned up once. V and J are TRBV6-1 and TRBJ2-7, with a weak D call TRBD2 (5 bases). V shed 3 bases and J shed 0 bases, with 9 bases lying between them. Germline V gene data show CDR1 as MNHNS and CDR2 as SASEGT. The CDR3 is 14 amino acids. Here the CDR3 reads CASSDGDSSYEQYF. The DNA for the CDR3 is TGTGCCAGCAGTGACGGGGATAGCTCCTACGAGCAGTACTTC.

This sequence joins TRBV4-3 and TRBJ2-4, with TRBD1 identical over 9 bases. Germline CDR1 and CDR2: LGHNA and YSLEER. This CDR3 is built from 13 residues. V shed 4 bases, J shed 14 bases, and the junction held 9 bases outside the gene matches. The CDR3, as DNA: TGCGCCAGCAGCCGCACTAGGGGGACAGGGAAGTACTTC. Residues: CASSRTRGTGKYF.

The chain employs TRBV2 and TRBJ1-4, with a weak D call TRBD1 (6 bases). Trimming pared 6 bases from V and 4 bases from J, leaving 15 bases between. In germline, CDR1 is SNHLY, CDR2 FYNNEI. This CDR3 spans 15 amino acids. Here the CDR3 reads CASSPEGGGNEKLFF. In DNA form, the CDR3 reads TGTGCCAGCAGCCCCGAGGGGGGCGGTAATGAAAAACTGTTTTTT.

The chain has TRBV7-9 and TRBJ2-5; 9 nucleotides line up with TRBD1. From germline, CDR1 is SEHNR and CDR2 FQNEAQ (reference sequence). V was clipped by 5 bases and J by 2 bases; unmatched bases: 6. The CDR3 loop spans 15 amino acids. The DNA of the CDR3 is TGTGCCAGCAGCCCCGGGACAGGGCCTCAAGAGACCCAGTACTTC. This gives the protein CASSPGTGPQETQYF.

This chain links TRBV7-9 with TRBJ2-5; D is undetermined. The CDR3 loop spans 15 amino acids. In germline, CDR1 is SEHNR, CDR2 FQNEAQ (reference sequence). V shed 1 base and J shed 0 bases, with 9 bases lying between them. Written as DNA, the CDR3 is TGTGCCAGCAGCTTAGAGATGGGCAACCAAGAGACCCAGTACTTC. Its translation is CASSLEMGNQETQYF. Based on the CDR3 plus reference TRBV7-9 and TRBJ2-5, the full variable domain is DTGVSQNPRHKITKRGQNVTFRCDPISEHNRLYWYRQTLGQGPEFLTYFQNEAQLEKSRLLSDRFSAERPKGSFSTLEIQRTEQGDSAMYLCASSLEMGNQETQYFGPGTRLLVL.

In this sample, this clone turned up a few times. The chain couples TRBV19 to TRBJ1-3; D is unresolved. CDR3 length equals 14 residues. Germline V CDR1 and CDR2: LNHDA, SQIVND (reference sequence). Between the trimmed V and J ends, which lost 6 bases and 0 bases, there was a span of 9 bases. The CDR3 sequence: CASSHQSSGNTIYF. The DNA for the CDR3 is TGTGCCAGTAGCCATCAGAGCTCTGGAAACACCATATATTTT.

This chain joins TRBV4-2 and TRBJ1-2, with 9 nucleotides matching TRBD1. The J segment lost 4 bases and the V segment lost 0 bases, leaving 9 bases of the junction unmatched. Germline V gives CDR1 LGHNA, CDR2 YNFKEQ. The CDR3 totals 17 residues. The CDR3 is CASSQEAGQGYLYGYTF. In nucleotides, the CDR3 is TGTGCCAGCAGCCAAGAGGCGGGACAGGGTTATCTCTATGGCTACACCTTC.

The CDR3 DNA sequence: TGTGCCAGCAGCGTAGGAACCTCTGGGGCCAACGTCCTGACTTTC. It translates to CASSVGTSGANVLTF. This chain joins TRBV9 and TRBJ2-6; no clear D. Germline CDR1 reads SGDLS; CDR2 reads YYNGEE. V was cut by 0 bases and J by 0 bases, with 4 bases left in between. CDR3 size: 15 residues.

The V call is TRBV15, the J call TRBJ1-5, with unresolved D. Trimming took 5 bases from V and 0 from J, leaving 11 bases between them. CDR1 is LNHNV, CDR2 YYDKDF, per germline (reference sequence). The CDR3 sequence is 15 residues long. The CDR3 protein is CATSSRALSNQPQHF. CDR3 DNA sequence: TGTGCCACCAGCTCCCGGGCCCTTAGCAATCAGCCCCAGCATTTT.

This clone has only a few counts. The genes are TRBV19 and TRBJ1-5, with a tentative D call TRBD1 (5 bases). This CDR3 comprises 19 residues. The V gene's germline CDR1 is LNHDA and CDR2 SQIVND (reference sequence). Trimming pared 7 bases from V and 0 bases from J, leaving 25 bases between. The CDR3, as DNA: TGTGCCAGTAATTTCAGGGATGCTCCCGGACGGCATAGCAATCAGCCCCAGCATTTT. It codes for CASNFRDAPGRHSNQPQHF. The full variable domain, its missing parts supplied by reference TRBV19 and TRBJ1-5, is DGGITQSPKYLFRKEGQNVTLSCEQNLNHDAMYWYRQDPGQGLRLIYYSQIVNDFQKGDIAEGYSVSREKKESFPLTVTSAQKNPTAFYLCASNFRDAPGRHSNQPQHFGDGTRLSIL.

The rearrangement joins TRBV29-1 to TRBJ2-2; 8 bases agree with TRBD1. CDR1 and CDR2 from the germline V gene are SQVTM and ANQGSEA. This CDR3 spans 16 amino acids. After removal of 3 bases from V and 2 bases from J, the junction contained 8 bases not matched to a gene. The CDR3 DNA sequence: TGCAGCGTTGACGACAGGGGCCGGGTAAACACCGGGGAGCTGTTTTTT. Translating gives CSVDDRGRVNTGELFF.

This chain connects TRBV6-5 to TRBJ1-4; D gene ambiguous. The length of the CDR3 is 15 residues. The germline V gene encodes CDR1 MNHEY and CDR2 SVGAGI. Trimming stripped 0 bases from V and 6 bases from J, with 11 bases between. The CDR3 DNA sequence: TGTGCCAGCAGTTACTCGGCCCAAAGGGATGAAAAACTGTTTTTT. Translated: CASSYSAQRDEKLFF.

V gene TRBV18 combines with J gene TRBJ1-1; D gene unclear. Germline V gene lookup returns CDR1 KGHSH and CDR2 LQKENI. The CDR3 contains 13 residues. V was clipped by 3 bases and J by 3 bases, with 8 bases between them. As DNA, the CDR3 is TGTGCCAGCTCACCCGGGCAGGACACTGAAGCTTTCTTT. It yields the protein CASSPGQDTEAFF.

The rearrangement uses TRBV11-2 and TRBJ1-1, with a tentative D call TRBD1 (6 bases). Germline V gene lookup returns CDR1 SGHAT and CDR2 FQNNGV. Trimming cost V 5 bases and J 6 bases, with 13 bases left between them. The CDR3 extends over 13 amino acids. CDR3 sequence reads: CASSLGQGSEAFF. In nucleotides, the CDR3 is TGTGCCAGCAGCCTTGGCCAGGGGTCTGAAGCTTTCTTT.